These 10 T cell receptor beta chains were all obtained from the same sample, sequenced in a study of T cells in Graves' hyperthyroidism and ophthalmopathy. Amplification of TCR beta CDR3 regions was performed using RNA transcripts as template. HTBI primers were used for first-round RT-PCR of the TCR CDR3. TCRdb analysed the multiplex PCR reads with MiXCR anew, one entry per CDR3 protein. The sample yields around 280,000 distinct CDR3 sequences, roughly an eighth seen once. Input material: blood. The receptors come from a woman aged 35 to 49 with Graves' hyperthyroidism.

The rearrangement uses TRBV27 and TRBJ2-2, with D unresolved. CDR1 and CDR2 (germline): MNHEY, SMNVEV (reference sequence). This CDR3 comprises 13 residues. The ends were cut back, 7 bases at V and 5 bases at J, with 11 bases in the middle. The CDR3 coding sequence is TGTGCCAGCATCCTATGGAGTACCGGGGAGCTGTTTTTT. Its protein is CASILWSTGELFF.

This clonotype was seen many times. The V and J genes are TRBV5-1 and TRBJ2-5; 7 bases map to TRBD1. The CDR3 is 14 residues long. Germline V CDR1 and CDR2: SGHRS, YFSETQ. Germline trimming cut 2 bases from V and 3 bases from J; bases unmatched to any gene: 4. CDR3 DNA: TGCGCCAGCAGCTTCTTCGACAGGGAAGAGACCCAGTACTTC. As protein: CASSFFDREETQYF.

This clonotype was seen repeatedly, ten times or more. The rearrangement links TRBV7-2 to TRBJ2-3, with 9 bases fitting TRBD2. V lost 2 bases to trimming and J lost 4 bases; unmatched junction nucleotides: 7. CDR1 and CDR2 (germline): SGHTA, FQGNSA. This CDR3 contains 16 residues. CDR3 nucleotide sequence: TGTGCCAGCAGCTTACAAGCGGGAGGAAGGGCAGATACGCAGTATTTT. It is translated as CASSLQAGGRADTQYF.

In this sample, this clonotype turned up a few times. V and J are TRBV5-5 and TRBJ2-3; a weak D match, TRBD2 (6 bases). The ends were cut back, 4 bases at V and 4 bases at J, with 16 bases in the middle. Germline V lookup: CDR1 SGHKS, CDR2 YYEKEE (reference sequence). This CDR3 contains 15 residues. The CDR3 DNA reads TGTGCCAGCAGCCCCGAGAGCGGGTGGGCAGATACGCAGTATTTT. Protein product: CASSPESGWADTQYF. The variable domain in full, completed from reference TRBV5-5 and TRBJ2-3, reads DAGVTQSPTHLIKTRGQQVTLRCSPISGHKSVSWYQQVLGQGPQFIFQYYEKEERGRGNFPDRFSARQFPNYSSELNVNALLLGDSALYLCASSPESGWADTQYFGPGTRLTVL.

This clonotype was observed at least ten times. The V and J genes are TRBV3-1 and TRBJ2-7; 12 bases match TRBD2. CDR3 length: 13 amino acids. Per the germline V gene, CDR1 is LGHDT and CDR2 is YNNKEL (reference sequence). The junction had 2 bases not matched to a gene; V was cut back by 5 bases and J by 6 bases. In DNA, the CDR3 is TGTGCCAGCAGCACTAGCGGGAGGACCGAGCAGTACTTC. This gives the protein CASSTSGRTEQYF.

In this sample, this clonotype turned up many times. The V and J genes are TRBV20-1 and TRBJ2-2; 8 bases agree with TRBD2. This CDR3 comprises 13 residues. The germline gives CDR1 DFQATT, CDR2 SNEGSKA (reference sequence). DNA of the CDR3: TGCAGGGCCGGGAGGGCCTCTGGCGGGGAGCTGTTTTTT. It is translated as CRAGRASGGELFF.

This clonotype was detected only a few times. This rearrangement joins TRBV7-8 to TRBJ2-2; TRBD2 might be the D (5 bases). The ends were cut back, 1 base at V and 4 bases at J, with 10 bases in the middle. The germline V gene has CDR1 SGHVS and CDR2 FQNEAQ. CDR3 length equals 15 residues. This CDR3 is CASSLVTGITGELFF. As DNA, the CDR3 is TGTGCCAGCAGCTTAGTTACCGGGATCACCGGGGAGCTGTTTTTT.

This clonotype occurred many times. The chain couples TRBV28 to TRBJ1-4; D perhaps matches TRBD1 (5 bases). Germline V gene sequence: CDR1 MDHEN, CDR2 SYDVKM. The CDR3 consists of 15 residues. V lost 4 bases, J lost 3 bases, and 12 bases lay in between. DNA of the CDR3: TGTGCCAGCAGTTCCTCCGGGACGGCTAATGAAAAACTGTTTTTT. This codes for CASSSSGTANEKLFF.

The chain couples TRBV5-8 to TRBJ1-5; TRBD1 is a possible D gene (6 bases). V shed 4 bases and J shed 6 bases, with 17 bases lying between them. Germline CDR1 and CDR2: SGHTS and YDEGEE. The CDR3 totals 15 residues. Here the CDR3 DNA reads TGTGCCAGCAGCCCGAACAGGGAAGGGAGTCAGCCCCAGCATTTT. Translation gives CASSPNREGSQPQHF.

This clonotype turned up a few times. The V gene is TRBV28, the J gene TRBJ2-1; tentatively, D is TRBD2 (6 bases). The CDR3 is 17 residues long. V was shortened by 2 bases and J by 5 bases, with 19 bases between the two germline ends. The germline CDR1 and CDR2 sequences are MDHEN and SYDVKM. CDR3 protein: CASSLGSHRGSNNEQFF. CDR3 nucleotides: TGTGCCAGCAGTTTAGGGTCTCATCGGGGGAGTAACAATGAGCAGTTCTTC.